The clone carrying this T cell receptor beta chain was counted a single time. Its antigen is currently unknown. The record originates from a study of blood T cells in healthy people across ages. The study, taken as a whole, reports: Diversity figures based on one million T cells were deemed too low.

V was shortened by 8 bases and J by 5 bases, with 9 bases between the two germline ends. CDR3 size: 11 residues. CDR1 SNHLY and CDR2 FYNNEI come from the germline V gene. Alongside a J-beta primer mix, a sample-barcoded 5' primer served in a second PCR lasting roughly 6 to 11 cycles. All samples gave at least 2.5 million CDR3-containing paired-end reads. TCRdb used MiXCR to reprocess the 5' RACE reads, holding one entry per CDR3 protein. Of 650,000 to 800,000 distinct CDR3 sequences in the sample, 52% were seen once. This receptor was identified in a woman aged 80 or over in good health. What was sequenced was blood. This chain connects TRBV2 to TRBJ2-5; the D is unclear. The CDR3: CASAKKETQYF. The CDR3 bases are TGTGCCAGCGCTAAAAAGGAGACCCAGTACTTC.